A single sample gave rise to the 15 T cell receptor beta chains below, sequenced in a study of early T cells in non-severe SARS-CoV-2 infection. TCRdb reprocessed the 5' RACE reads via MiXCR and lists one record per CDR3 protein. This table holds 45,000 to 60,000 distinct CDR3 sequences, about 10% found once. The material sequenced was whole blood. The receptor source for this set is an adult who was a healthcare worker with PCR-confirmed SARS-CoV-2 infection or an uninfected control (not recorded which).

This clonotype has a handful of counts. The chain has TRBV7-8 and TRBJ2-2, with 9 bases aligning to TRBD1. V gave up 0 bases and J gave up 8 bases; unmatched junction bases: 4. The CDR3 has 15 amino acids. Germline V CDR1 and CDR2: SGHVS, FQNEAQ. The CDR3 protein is CASSLAGQGRGELFF. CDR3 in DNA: TGTGCCAGCAGCTTAGCGGGACAGGGTCGAGGGGAGCTGTTTTTT.

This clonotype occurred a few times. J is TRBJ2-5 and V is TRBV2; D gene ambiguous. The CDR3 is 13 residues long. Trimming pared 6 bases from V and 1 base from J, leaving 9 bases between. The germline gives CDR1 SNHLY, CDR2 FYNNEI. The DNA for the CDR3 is TGTGCCAGCAGGGCCGGATCCCAAGAGACCCAGTACTTC. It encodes CASRAGSQETQYF.

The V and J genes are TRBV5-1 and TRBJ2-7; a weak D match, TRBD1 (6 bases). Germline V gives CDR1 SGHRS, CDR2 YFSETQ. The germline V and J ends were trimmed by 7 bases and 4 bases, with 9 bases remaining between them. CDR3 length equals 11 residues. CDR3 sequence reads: CASGTGYEQYF. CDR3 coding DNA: TGCGCCAGCGGAACAGGGTACGAGCAGTACTTC.

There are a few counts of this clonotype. In DNA form, the CDR3 reads TGCAGCGTTGAGGGGGGAGGCGGAGCCGAAAAACTGTTTTTT. Its protein is CSVEGGGGAEKLFF. The V and J genes are TRBV29-1 and TRBJ1-4, with D maybe TRBD1 (5 bases). The CDR3 covers 14 residues. Germline V gives CDR1 SQVTM, CDR2 ANQGSEA. V shed 3 bases and J shed 8 bases, with 16 bases lying between them.

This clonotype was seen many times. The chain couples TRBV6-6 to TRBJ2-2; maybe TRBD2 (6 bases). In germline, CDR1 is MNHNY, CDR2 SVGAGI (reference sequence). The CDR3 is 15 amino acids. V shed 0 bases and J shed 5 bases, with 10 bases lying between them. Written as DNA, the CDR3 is TGTGCCAGCAGTTACTCGCTGGAGGGGACCGGGGAGCTGTTTTTT. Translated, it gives CASSYSLEGTGELFF.

CDR3 sequence (DNA): TGTGCCAGCAGCCGAGCGGTTAGCTCCTACAATGAGCAGTTCTTC. It specifies CASSRAVSSYNEQFF. The chain joins TRBV11-1 to TRBJ2-1; D is perhaps TRBD2 (5 bases). Germline CDR1 and CDR2: SGHAT and FQDESV (reference sequence). There are 15 residues in the CDR3. The V end lost 5 bases, the J end lost 0 bases, and 11 bases lay between the germline ends.

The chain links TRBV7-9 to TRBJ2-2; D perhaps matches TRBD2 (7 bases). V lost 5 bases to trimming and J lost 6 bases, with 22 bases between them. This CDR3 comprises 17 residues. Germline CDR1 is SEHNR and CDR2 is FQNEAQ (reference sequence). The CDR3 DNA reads TGTGCCAGCAGCCCACAACCCGGGGGGCTCGGTTCCGGGGAGCTGTTTTTT. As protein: CASSPQPGGLGSGELFF.

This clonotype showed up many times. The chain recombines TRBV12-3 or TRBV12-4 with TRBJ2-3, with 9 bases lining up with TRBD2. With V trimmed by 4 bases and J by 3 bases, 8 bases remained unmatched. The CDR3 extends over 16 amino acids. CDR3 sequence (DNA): TGTGCCAGCAGTTCCAGCGGGGGGCGCATGACAGATACGCAGTATTTT. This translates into CASSSSGGRMTDTQYF.

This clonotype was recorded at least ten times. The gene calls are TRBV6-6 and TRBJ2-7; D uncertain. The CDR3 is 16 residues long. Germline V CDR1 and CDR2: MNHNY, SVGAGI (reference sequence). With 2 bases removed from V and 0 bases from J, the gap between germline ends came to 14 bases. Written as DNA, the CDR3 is TGTGCCAGCAGTTACCCCGGTGCAAAACCCTCCTACGAGCAGTACTTC. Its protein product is CASSYPGAKPSYEQYF.

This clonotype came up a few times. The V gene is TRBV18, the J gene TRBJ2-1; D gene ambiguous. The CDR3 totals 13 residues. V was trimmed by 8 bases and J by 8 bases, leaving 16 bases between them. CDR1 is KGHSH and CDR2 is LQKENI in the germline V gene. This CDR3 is CASAIIGSDEQFF. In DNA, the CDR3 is TGTGCCAGCGCAATCATCGGGTCCGATGAGCAGTTCTTC.

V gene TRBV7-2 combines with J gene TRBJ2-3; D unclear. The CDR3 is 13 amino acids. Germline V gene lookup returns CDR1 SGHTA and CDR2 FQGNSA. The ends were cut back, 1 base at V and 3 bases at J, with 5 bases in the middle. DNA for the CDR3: TGTGCCAGCAGCTTAGGGAGAACAGATACGCAGTATTTT. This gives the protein CASSLGRTDTQYF.

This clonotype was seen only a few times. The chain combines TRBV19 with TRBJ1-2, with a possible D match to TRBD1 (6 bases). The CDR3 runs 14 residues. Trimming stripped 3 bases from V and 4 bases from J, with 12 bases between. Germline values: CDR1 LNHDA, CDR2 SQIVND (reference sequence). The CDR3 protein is CASSIGGLGYGYTF. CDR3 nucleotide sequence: TGTGCCAGTAGTATCGGGGGGCTAGGCTATGGCTACACCTTC.

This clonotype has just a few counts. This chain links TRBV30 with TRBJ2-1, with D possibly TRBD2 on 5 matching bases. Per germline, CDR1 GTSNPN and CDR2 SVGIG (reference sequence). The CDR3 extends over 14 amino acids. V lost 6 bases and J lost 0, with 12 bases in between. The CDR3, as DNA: TGTGCCTGCACCCCGGGGAGCTCCTACAATGAGCAGTTCTTC. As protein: CACTPGSSYNEQFF.

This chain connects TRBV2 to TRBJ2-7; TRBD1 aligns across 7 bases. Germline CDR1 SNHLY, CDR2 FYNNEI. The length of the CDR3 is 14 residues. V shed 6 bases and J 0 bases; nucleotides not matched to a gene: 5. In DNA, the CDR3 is TGTGCCAGCAGCGTCCAGGGGGTCTCCTACGAGCAGTACTTC. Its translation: CASSVQGVSYEQYF.

The CDR3 nucleotides read TGTGCCAGCAGCTTGGATGATCGGCGGGCTAACTACACCGGGGAGCTGTTTTTT. Translation: CASSLDDRRANYTGELFF. The chain is built from TRBV5-4 and TRBJ2-2, with D possibly being TRBD2 (5 bases). Trimming took 0 bases from V and 3 from J, leaving 18 bases between them. Per germline, CDR1 SGHNT and CDR2 YYREEE (reference sequence). The CDR3 is made up of 18 amino acids.